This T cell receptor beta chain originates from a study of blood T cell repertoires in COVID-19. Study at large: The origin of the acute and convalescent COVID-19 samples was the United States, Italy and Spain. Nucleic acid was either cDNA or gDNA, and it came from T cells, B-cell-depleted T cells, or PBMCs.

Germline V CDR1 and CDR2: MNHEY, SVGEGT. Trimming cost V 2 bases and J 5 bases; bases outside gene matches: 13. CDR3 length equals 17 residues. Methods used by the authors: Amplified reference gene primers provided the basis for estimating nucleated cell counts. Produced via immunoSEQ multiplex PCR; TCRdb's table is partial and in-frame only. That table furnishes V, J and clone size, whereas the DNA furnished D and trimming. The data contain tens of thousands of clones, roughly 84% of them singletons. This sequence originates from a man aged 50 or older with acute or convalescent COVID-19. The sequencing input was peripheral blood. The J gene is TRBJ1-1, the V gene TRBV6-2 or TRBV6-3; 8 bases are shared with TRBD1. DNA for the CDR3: TGTGCCAGCAGTTACGAGACAGGGGTTGGGGGATGGACTGAAGCTTTCTTT. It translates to CASSYETGVGGWTEAFF.